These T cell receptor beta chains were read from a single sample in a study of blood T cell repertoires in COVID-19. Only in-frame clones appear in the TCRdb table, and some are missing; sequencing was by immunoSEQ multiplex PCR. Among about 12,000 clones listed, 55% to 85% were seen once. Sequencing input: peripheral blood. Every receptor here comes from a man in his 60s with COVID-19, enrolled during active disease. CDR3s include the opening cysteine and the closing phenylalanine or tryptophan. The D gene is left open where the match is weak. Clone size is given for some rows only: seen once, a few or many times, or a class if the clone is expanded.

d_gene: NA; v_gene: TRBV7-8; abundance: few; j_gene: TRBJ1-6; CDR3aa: CASSLEGDNSPLHF; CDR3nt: TGTGCCAGCAGCTTGGAGGGTGATAATTCACCCCTCCACTTT
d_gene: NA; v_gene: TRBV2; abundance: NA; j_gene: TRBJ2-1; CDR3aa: CASPEGGGATYNEQFF; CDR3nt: TGTGCCAGCCCCGAGGGTGGCGGAGCCACCTACAATGAGCAGTTCTTC
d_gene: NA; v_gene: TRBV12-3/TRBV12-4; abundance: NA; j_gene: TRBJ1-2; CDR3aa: CASSFDIGGYTF; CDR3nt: TGTGCCAGCAGTTTCGACATCGGTGGCTACACCTTC
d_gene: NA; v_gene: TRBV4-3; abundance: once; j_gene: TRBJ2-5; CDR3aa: CASSQELEQGTQYF; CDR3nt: TGCGCCAGCAGCCAAGAATTGGAGCAGGGGACCCAGTACTTC
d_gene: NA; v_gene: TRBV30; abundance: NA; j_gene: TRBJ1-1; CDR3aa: CAWRSRGGAGTEAFF; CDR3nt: TGTGCCTGGAGGAGCCGGGGGGGGGCTGGCACTGAAGCTTTCTTT
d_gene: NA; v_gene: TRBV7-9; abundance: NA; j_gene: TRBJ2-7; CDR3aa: CASSTPQGEQYF; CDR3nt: TGTGCCAGCTCTACGCCTCAGGGCGAGCAGTACTTC
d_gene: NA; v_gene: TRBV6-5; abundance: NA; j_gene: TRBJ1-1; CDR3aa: CASSYSAGLDTEAFF; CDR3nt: TGTGCCAGCAGTTACTCAGCAGGGTTAGACACTGAAGCTTTCTTT
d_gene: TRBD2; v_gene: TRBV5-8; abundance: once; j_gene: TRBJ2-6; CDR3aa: CASRPRGAEGANVLTF; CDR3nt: TGTGCCAGCAGGCCGCGGGGGGCGGAGGGGGCCAACGTCCTGACTTTC
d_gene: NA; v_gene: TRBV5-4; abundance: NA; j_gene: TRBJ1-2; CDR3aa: CASSSDSLTNYGYTF; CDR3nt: TGTGCCAGCAGCTCGGACAGCCTGACTAACTATGGCTACACCTTC
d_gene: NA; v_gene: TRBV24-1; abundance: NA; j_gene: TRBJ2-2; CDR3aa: CATSDLFRGTGELFF; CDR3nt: TGTGCCACCAGTGATTTGTTCAGAGGCACCGGGGAGCTGTTTTTT
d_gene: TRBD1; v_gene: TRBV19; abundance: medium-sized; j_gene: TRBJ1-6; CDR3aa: CASRGMAGGNSPLHF; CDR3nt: TGTGCCAGTAGGGGGATGGCAGGGGGTAATTCACCCCTCCACTTT
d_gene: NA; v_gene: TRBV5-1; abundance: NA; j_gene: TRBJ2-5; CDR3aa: CASSSPNAQETQYF; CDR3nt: TGCGCCAGCAGCTCCCCTAACGCCCAAGAGACCCAGTACTTC
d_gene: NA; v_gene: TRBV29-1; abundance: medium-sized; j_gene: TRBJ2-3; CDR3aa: CSVTRKSTDTQYF; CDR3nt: TGCAGCGTTACTAGAAAAAGCACAGATACGCAGTATTTT
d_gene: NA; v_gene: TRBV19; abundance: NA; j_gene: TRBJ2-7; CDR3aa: CASSIVDILGEQYF; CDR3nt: TGTGCCAGTAGTATAGTAGACATTCTGGGCGAGCAGTACTTC
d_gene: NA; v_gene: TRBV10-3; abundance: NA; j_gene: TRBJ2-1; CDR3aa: CAISESRGKYNEQFF; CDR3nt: TGTGCCATCAGTGAGTCGCGCGGAAAGTACAATGAGCAGTTCTTC
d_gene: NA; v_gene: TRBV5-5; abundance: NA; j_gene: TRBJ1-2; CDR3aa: CASSPDSGGYGYTF; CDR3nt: TGTGCCAGCAGCCCTGACTCGGGAGGCTATGGCTACACCTTC
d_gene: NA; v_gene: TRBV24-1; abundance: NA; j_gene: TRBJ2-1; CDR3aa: CATAGNSYNEQFF; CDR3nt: TGTGCCACCGCCGGGAACTCCTACAATGAGCAGTTCTTC
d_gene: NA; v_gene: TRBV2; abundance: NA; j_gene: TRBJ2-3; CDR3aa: CARRGGSDTQYF; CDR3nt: TGTGCCAGAAGGGGGGGCTCAGATACGCAGTATTTT
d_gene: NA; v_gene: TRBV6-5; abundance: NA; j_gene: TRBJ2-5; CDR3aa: CASRERQVRETQYF; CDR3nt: TGTGCCAGCAGAGAGAGACAGGTCCGGGAGACCCAGTACTTC
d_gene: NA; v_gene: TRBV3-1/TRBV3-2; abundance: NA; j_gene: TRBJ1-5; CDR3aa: CASSQAPTQPQHF; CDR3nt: TGTGCCAGCAGCCAAGCCCCTACCCAGCCCCAGCATTTT
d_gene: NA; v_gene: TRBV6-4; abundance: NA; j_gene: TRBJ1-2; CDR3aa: CASRIDSTNYGYTF; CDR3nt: TGTGCCAGCAGGATAGACAGCACTAACTATGGCTACACCTTC
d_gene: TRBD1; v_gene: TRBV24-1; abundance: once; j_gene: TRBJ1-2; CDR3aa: CATSDFGQGALDYGYTF; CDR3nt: TGTGCCACCAGTGATTTCGGGCAGGGGGCGCTAGACTATGGCTACACCTTC
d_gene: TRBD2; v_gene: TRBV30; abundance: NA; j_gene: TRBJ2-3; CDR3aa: CAWELAYSTDTQYF; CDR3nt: TGTGCCTGGGAACTAGCGTATAGCACAGATACGCAGTATTTT
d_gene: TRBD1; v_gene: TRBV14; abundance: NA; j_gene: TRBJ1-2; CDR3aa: CASSQEKTGDGYTF; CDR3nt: TGTGCCAGCAGCCAAGAAAAGACAGGGGATGGCTACACCTTC
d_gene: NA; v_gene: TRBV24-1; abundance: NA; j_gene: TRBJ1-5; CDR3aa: CATSDFGRAPDQPQHF; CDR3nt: TGTGCCACCAGTGATTTTGGCAGGGCGCCCGATCAGCCCCAGCATTTT
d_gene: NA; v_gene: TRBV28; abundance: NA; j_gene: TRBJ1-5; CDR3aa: CASSFWPGDGNQPQHF; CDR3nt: TGTGCCAGCAGTTTCTGGCCAGGGGATGGCAATCAGCCCCAGCATTTT
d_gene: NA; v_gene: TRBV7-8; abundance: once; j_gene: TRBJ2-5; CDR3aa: CASSTYTGKETQYF; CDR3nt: TGTGCCAGCAGCACCTATACAGGCAAAGAGACCCAGTACTTC
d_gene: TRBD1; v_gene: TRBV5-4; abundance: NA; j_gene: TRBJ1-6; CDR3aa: CASRAQGANSPLHF; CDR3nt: TGTGCCAGCAGAGCACAGGGGGCGAATTCACCCCTCCACTTT
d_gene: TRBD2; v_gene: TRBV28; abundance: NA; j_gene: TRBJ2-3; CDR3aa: CASRQNWAQRGYITDTQYF; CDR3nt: TGTGCCAGCAGGCAGAACTGGGCCCAGCGGGGGTATATCACAGATACGCAGTATTTT
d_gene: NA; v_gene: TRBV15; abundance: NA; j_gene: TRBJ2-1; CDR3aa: CATSRDNGGPYNEQFF; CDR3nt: TGTGCCACCAGCAGAGATAACGGGGGACCTTACAATGAGCAGTTCTTC
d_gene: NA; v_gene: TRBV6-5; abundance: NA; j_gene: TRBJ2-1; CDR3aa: CASSYLSGRGGNEQFF; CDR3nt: TGTGCCAGCAGTTACCTTTCGGGAAGGGGGGGCAATGAGCAGTTCTTC
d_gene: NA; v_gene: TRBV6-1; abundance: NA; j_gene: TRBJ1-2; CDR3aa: CASSELGGDYGYTF; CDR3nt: TGTGCCAGCAGTGAATTAGGAGGCGATTATGGCTACACCTTC
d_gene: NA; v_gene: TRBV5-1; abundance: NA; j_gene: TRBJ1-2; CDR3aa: CASSLNDLNYGYTF; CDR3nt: TGCGCCAGCAGCTTGAATGACTTGAACTATGGCTACACCTTC
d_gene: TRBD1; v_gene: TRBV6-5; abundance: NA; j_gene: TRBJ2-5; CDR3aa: CASRLWDRAGETQYF; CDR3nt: TGTGCCAGCAGACTCTGGGACAGGGCGGGAGAGACCCAGTACTTC
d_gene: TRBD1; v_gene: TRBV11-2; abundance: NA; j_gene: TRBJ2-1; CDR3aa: CASSFSGGNGYNEQFF; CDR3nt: TGTGCCAGCAGCTTTTCAGGGGGCAACGGATACAATGAGCAGTTCTTC
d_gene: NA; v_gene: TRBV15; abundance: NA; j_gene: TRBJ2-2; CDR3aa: CATSRPLRSGDTGELFF; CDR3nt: TGTGCCACCAGCAGACCCTTAAGGTCAGGGGACACCGGGGAGCTGTTTTTT
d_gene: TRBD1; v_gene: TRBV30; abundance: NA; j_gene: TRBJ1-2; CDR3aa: CAWSPGGYGYTF; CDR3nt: TGTGCCTGGAGTCCAGGGGGCTATGGCTACACCTTC
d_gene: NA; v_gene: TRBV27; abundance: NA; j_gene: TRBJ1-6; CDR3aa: CASSLSDGGGNSPLHF; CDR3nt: TGTGCCAGCAGTTTATCGGACGGGGGAGGAAATTCACCCCTCCACTTT
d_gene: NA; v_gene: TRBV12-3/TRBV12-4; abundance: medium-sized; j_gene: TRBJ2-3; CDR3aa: CASSSYKNTQYF; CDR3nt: TGTGCCAGCAGTTCTTACAAGAATACGCAGTATTTT
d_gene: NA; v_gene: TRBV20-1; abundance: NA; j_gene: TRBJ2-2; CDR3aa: CSASADTNTGELFF; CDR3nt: TGCAGTGCTAGTGCGGACACCAACACCGGGGAGCTGTTTTTT
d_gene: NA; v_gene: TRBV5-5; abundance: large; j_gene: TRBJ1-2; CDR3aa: CASSSRGAGGYTF; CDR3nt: TGTGCCAGCAGCTCGCGGGGGGCTGGTGGCTACACCTTC
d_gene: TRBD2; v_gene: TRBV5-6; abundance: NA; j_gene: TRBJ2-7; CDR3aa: CASSLVAGAHEQYF; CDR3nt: TGTGCCAGCAGCTTGGTAGCGGGGGCCCACGAGCAGTACTTC
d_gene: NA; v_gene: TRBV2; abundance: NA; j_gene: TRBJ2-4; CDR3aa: CASRGGLTKNIQYF; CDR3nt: TGTGCCAGCAGGGGGGGACTGACCAAAAACATTCAGTACTTC
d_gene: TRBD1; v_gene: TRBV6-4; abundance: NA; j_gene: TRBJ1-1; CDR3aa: CASSTGGENTEAFF; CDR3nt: TGTGCCAGCAGTACAGGGGGCGAGAACACTGAAGCTTTCTTT
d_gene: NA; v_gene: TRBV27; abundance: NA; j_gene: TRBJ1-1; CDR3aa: CASSWAGWGNTEAFF; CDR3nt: TGTGCCAGCAGTTGGGCGGGGTGGGGGAACACTGAAGCTTTCTTT
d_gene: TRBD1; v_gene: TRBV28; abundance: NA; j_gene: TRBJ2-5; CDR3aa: CASSLGQGRETQYF; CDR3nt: TGTGCCAGCAGTCTCGGACAGGGGAGAGAGACCCAGTACTTC
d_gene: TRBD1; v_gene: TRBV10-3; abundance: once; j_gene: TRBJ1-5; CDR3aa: CATRDRDYSNQPQHF; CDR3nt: TGTGCCACCCGGGACAGGGATTATAGCAATCAGCCCCAGCATTTT
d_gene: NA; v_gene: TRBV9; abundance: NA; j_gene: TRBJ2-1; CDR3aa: CASSVGPSRGGIDEQFF; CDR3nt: TGTGCCAGCAGCGTAGGCCCCTCGAGGGGGGGCATCGATGAGCAGTTCTTC
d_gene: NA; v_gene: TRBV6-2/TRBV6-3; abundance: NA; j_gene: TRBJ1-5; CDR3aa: CASSRRDAQHF; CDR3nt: TGTGCCAGCAGTCGCAGGGATGCCCAGCATTTT
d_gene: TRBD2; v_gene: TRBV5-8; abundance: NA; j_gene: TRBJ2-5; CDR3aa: CASSREDGPKYF; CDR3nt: TGTGCCAGCAGCCGGGAGGACGGACCGAAGTACTTC
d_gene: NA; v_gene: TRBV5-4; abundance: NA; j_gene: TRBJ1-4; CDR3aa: CASSLGAATNEKLFF; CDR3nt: TGTGCCAGCAGCTTGGGGGCTGCAACTAATGAAAAACTGTTTTTT
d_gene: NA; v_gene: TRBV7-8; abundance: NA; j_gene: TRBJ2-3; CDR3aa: CASSPQPGTTTDTQYF; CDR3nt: TGTGCCAGCAGCCCACAACCCGGGACAACCACAGATACGCAGTATTTT
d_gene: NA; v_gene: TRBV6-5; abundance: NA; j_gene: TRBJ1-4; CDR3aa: CASTSTGGSNEKLFF; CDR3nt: TGTGCCAGCACCTCTACGGGAGGGTCTAATGAAAAACTGTTTTTT